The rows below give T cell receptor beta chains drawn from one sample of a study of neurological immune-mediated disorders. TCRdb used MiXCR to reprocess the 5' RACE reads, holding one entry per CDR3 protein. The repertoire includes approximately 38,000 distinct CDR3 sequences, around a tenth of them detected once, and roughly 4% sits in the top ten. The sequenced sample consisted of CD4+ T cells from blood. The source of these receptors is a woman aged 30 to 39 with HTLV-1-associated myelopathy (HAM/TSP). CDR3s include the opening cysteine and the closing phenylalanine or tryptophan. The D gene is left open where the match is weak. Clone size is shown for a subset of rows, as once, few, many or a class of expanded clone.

CASSLVAGLYDEQFF | TGTGCCAGCAGCTTAGTCGCGGGACTTTATGATGAGCAGTTCTTC | - | TRBJ2-1 | TRBV11-2 | -
CASSLEGGQGQPQHF | TGCGCCAGCAGCTTGGAAGGTGGACAGGGGCAGCCCCAGCATTTT | many | TRBJ1-5 | TRBV5-1 | TRBD1
CASSFQGDYGYTF | TGTGCCAGCAGCTTTCAGGGGGACTATGGCTACACCTTC | many | TRBJ1-2 | TRBV5-5 | TRBD1
CAWSVLGGAGANVLTF | TGTGCCTGGAGTGTACTCGGAGGGGCTGGGGCCAACGTCCTGACTTTC | many | TRBJ2-6 | TRBV30 | -
CSVGGGISTDTQYF | TGCAGCGTTGGGGGGGGGATAAGCACAGATACGCAGTATTTT | many | TRBJ2-3 | TRBV29-1 | TRBD2
CSAPDRVGEQYF | TGCAGTGCTCCCGACAGGGTGGGCGAGCAGTACTTC | many | TRBJ2-7 | TRBV20-1 | TRBD1
CASLPGTGLPYEQYF | TGCGCCAGCTTGCCCGGGACAGGGTTGCCCTACGAGCAGTACTTC | many | TRBJ2-7 | TRBV5-1 | TRBD1
CASSGTSRVDTQYF | TGTGCCAGCAGCGGGACTAGCCGGGTAGATACGCAGTATTTT | many | TRBJ2-3 | TRBV6-6 | TRBD2
CASSGGKDGYTF | TGCGCCAGCAGTGGGGGAAAGGATGGCTACACCTTC | many | TRBJ1-2 | TRBV10-2 | -
CASSSTLTGTRRAYGYTF | TGCGCCAGCAGCTCAACTTTAACCGGGACCCGAAGGGCCTATGGCTACACCTTC | many | TRBJ1-2 | TRBV5-1 | -
CAISDPTRPQGQRQYF | TGTGCCATCAGTGATCCCACCAGGCCCCAGGGGCAGAGGCAGTACTTC | many | TRBJ2-7 | TRBV10-3 | -
CASSLALAHQTGYRSTF | TGCGCCAGCAGCTTGGCCTTGGCCCACCAGACAGGGTATAGATCCACCTTC | many | TRBJ1-2 | TRBV5-1 | TRBD1
CSAEQGSLSNEQYF | TGCAGTGCTGAACAGGGTTCATTATCCAACGAGCAGTACTTC | many | TRBJ2-7 | TRBV20-1 | -
CASSLDVPANTEAFF | TGCGCCAGCAGCTTGGATGTTCCGGCGAACACTGAAGCTTTCTTT | many | TRBJ1-1 | TRBV5-1 | -
CASSRSSGGPKNEQFF | TGTGCCAGCAGCCGCAGCTCGGGGGGGCCTAAAAATGAGCAGTTCTTC | many | TRBJ2-1 | TRBV7-9 | TRBD2
CSASQRQVGETQYF | TGCAGTGCTAGTCAACGACAGGTCGGGGAGACCCAGTACTTC | many | TRBJ2-5 | TRBV20-1 | -
CAIRERTGGVGYTF | TGTGCCATCAGGGAAAGGACAGGGGGCGTTGGCTACACCTTC | many | TRBJ1-2 | TRBV10-3 | TRBD1
CSASRGTGDQPQHF | TGCAGTGCTTCACGCGGGACAGGGGATCAGCCCCAGCATTTT | many | TRBJ1-5 | TRBV20-1 | TRBD1
CASSAAYEQYF | TGTGCCAGCAGCGCCGCCTACGAGCAGTACTTC | few | TRBJ2-7 | TRBV12-3/TRBV12-4 | -
CASSSRHEQFF | TGTGCCAGCAGTTCCAGACATGAGCAGTTCTTC | many | TRBJ2-1 | TRBV27 | -
CASSAGRMNEQFF | TGCGCCAGCAGTGCGGGACGGATGAATGAGCAGTTCTTC | many | TRBJ2-1 | TRBV10-2 | -
CASVQRGKAPYEQYF | TGTGCCAGCGTACAACGAGGAAAAGCCCCATACGAGCAGTACTTC | many | TRBJ2-7 | TRBV7-2 | -
CASSGGQGGYEQYF | TGCGCCAGCAGCGGGGGACAGGGGGGCTACGAGCAGTACTTC | many | TRBJ2-7 | TRBV5-1 | TRBD1
CASSVHGANTQYF | TGTGCCAGCAGTGTACACGGGGCAAATACGCAGTATTTT | - | TRBJ2-3 | TRBV2 | -
CASSPRGLVDEQYF | TGCGCCAGCAGCCCAAGGGGGCTAGTTGATGAGCAGTACTTC | many | TRBJ2-7 | TRBV5-1 | TRBD1
CASTPGQKNYGYTF | TGTGCCAGCACCCCAGGCCAGAAGAACTATGGCTACACCTTC | many | TRBJ1-2 | TRBV25-1 | -
CASSLSGLGAGANSPLHF | TGCGCCAGCAGCTTAAGCGGCCTGGGAGCAGGAGCTAATTCACCCCTCCACTTT | many | TRBJ1-6 | TRBV5-1 | -
CASSESGGRNEQYF | TGTGCCAGCAGCGAGAGCGGGGGGAGAAACGAGCAGTACTTC | many | TRBJ2-7 | TRBV7-9 | TRBD2
CASRGTGGGQPQHF | TGTGCCAGCAGAGGGACAGGGGGCGGGCAGCCCCAGCATTTT | many | TRBJ1-5 | TRBV2 | TRBD1
CASSLGKGTAAGNTIYF | TGCGCCAGCAGCTTGGGCAAAGGGACGGCGGCTGGAAACACCATATATTTT | many | TRBJ1-3 | TRBV5-1 | -
CASSPREGDTEAFF | TGTGCCAGCAGCCCCCGGGAGGGGGACACTGAAGCTTTCTTT | - | TRBJ1-1 | TRBV7-8 | -
CSARDDRGNTIYF | TGCAGTGCTAGAGACGACAGGGGAAACACCATATATTTT | many | TRBJ1-3 | TRBV20-1 | -
CASSRAGTDTQYF | TGCGCCAGCAGTCGGGCAGGGACAGATACGCAGTATTTT | many | TRBJ2-3 | TRBV5-1 | -
CSARSAGQHSNQPQHF | TGCAGTGCTAGATCAGCCGGACAGCATAGCAATCAGCCCCAGCATTTT | medium-sized | TRBJ1-5 | TRBV20-1 | -
CASSAQGALGDTQYF | TGCGCCAGCAGTGCCCAGGGGGCCTTGGGAGATACGCAGTATTTT | medium-sized | TRBJ2-3 | TRBV10-2 | TRBD1
CASKELTSSYNEQFF | TGTGCCAGCAAAGAGCTGACGAGCTCCTACAATGAGCAGTTCTTC | - | TRBJ2-1 | TRBV5-1 | -
CSAGQGLFSEKLFF | TGCAGCGCCGGACAGGGTCTTTTTAGTGAAAAACTGTTTTTT | many | TRBJ1-4 | TRBV29-1 | TRBD1
CASSPRGQGENTIYF | TGTGCCAGCAGCCCCCGGGGACAGGGGGAAAACACCATATATTTT | many | TRBJ1-3 | TRBV9 | TRBD1
CSARGGTSVRGNTIYF | TGCAGTGCTAGGGGTGGGACTTCAGTCCGTGGAAACACCATATATTTT | many | TRBJ1-3 | TRBV20-1 | -
CASRTSGYNEQFF | TGTGCCAGCAGGACTAGCGGTTACAATGAGCAGTTCTTC | many | TRBJ2-1 | TRBV2 | TRBD2
CASSYSRTGATLSGNTIYF | TGTGCCAGCAGTTACTCGAGGACAGGGGCAACCCTCTCTGGAAACACCATATATTTT | many | TRBJ1-3 | TRBV6-6 | TRBD1
CASILSGTRNTEAFF | TGCGCCAGCATCCTATCCGGGACGAGGAACACTGAAGCTTTCTTT | - | TRBJ1-1 | TRBV5-1 | -